The 24 T cell receptor beta chains reported below all come from one sample, sequenced in a study of blood T cell repertoires in COVID-19. Method: immunoSEQ multiplex PCR; TCRdb's copy keeps in-frame clones and lacks some. The sample holds tens of thousands of clones, around four fifths seen once. Sequenced input: peripheral blood. These receptors all come from a man aged 45-60 years with active COVID-19.

V is TRBV5-1 and J is TRBJ2-7; 9 positions match TRBD1. This CDR3 comprises 14 residues. V lost 2 bases to trimming and J lost 6 bases; unmatched junction nucleotides: 6. Germline CDR1 SGHRS, CDR2 YFSETQ. The DNA of the CDR3 is TGCGCCAGCAGCTTACCGGGACAGGGCACCGAGCAGTACTTC. Translation: CASSLPGQGTEQYF.

This chain connects TRBV11-3 to TRBJ2-1, with 11 bases fitting TRBD2. The CDR3 is 15 amino acids. CDR1 is SGHNT and CDR2 is YENEEA in the germline V gene. Trimming cost V 4 bases and J 4 bases; bases outside gene matches: 3. CDR3 residues: CASSSTSGAYNEQFF. CDR3 sequence (DNA): TGTGCCAGCAGCTCGACTAGCGGGGCTTACAATGAGCAGTTCTTC.

The V call is TRBV30, the J call TRBJ1-2, with a weak D call TRBD1 (5 bases). Trimming cost V 5 bases and J 2 bases, with 9 bases left between them. Looked up from germline, CDR1 is GTSNPN and CDR2 is SVGIG (reference sequence). There are 12 residues in the CDR3. The CDR3 DNA follows: TGTGCCTGGGACCCAGGGAACTATGGCTACACCTTC. Its translation is CAWDPGNYGYTF.

The V call is TRBV6-2 or TRBV6-3, the J call TRBJ2-7; 12 bases fit TRBD2. The germline CDR1 and CDR2 sequences are MNHEY and SVGEGT. The V gene end was trimmed by 4 bases and the J gene end by 1 base; junction bases not matched to a gene: 5. CDR3 length: 16 amino acids. The CDR3 bases are TGTGCCAGCAGTTCCCGACTAGCGGGAGTTTCCTACGAGCAGTACTTC. Its protein is CASSSRLAGVSYEQYF.

This clone came up once. This sequence joins TRBV5-4 and TRBJ2-1, with a possible D match to TRBD2 (5 bases). Trimming left V 1 base short and J 2 bases short, with 13 bases between. The CDR3 length is 16 residues. The germline gives CDR1 SGHNT, CDR2 YYREEE (reference sequence). Here the CDR3 reads CASSLFSGVAYNEQFF. Here the CDR3 DNA reads TGTGCCAGCAGCTTGTTCTCCGGGGTGGCCTACAATGAGCAGTTCTTC.

This sequence joins TRBV6-2 or TRBV6-3 and TRBJ2-1; 9 positions match TRBD1. Germline V lookup: CDR1 MNHEY, CDR2 SVGEGT. This CDR3 has 13 residues. The trim removed 4 bases at V and 9 bases at J, leaving 4 bases unmatched. The CDR3 bases are TGTGCCAGCAGTTGGGACAGGGAGCGTGAGCAGTTCTTC. Translation gives CASSWDREREQFF.

The V and J genes are TRBV28 and TRBJ1-2; 8 nucleotides agree with TRBD1. Unmatched junction bases numbered 13, after V lost 3 bases and J lost 4 bases. CDR3 size: 17 residues. CDR1 is MDHEN and CDR2 is SYDVKM in the germline V gene. DNA for the CDR3: TGTGCCAGCAGTTTGAGAACCGGACAGGGCAAGCCCTATGGCTACACCTTC. Protein: CASSLRTGQGKPYGYTF.

This clone was counted once. V and J are TRBV28 and TRBJ1-1; TRBD1 agrees at 9 bases. V shed 4 bases and J 6 bases; nucleotides not matched to a gene: 9. The length of the CDR3 is 15 residues. The V gene's germline CDR1 is MDHEN and CDR2 SYDVKM. The CDR3 DNA sequence: TGTGCCAGCAGTTCCCAGGGACAGGGTATCGCTGAAGCTTTCTTT. Translated, it gives CASSSQGQGIAEAFF.

The chain couples TRBV3-1 (or the pseudogene TRBV3-2) to TRBJ2-2; a possible D gene is TRBD1 (5 bases). V was pared by 2 bases and J by 4 bases, with 14 bases between. Per the germline V gene, CDR1 is LGHDT and CDR2 is YNNKEL (reference sequence). The CDR3 extends over 16 amino acids. The CDR3 DNA reads TGTGCCAGCAGCCAAAGGGGTCATGGTAGCACCGGGGAGCTGTTTTTT. This translates into CASSQRGHGSTGELFF.

The rearrangement links TRBV6-5 to TRBJ2-1; TRBD1 agrees at 9 bases. Per germline, CDR1 MNHEY and CDR2 SVGAGI. The CDR3 runs to 15 residues. V lost 6 bases, J lost 8 bases, and 11 bases stayed unmatched. CDR3 protein: CASSPGTGSTDEQFF. CDR3 in DNA: TGTGCCAGCAGCCCCGGGACAGGGAGTACGGATGAGCAGTTCTTC.

The DNA of the CDR3 is TGTGCCAGCAGTCCAACCACCGGGACAGCGAATCAGCCCCAGCATTTT. Residues: CASSPTTGTANQPQHF. V gene TRBV27 combines with J gene TRBJ1-5, with TRBD1 matching over 7 bases. The CDR3 contains 16 residues. Germline CDR1 is MNHEY and CDR2 is SMNVEV (reference sequence). V trimming: 5 bases; J trimming: 4 bases; junction bases outside the gene matches: 11.

In this sample, this clone turned up a few times. The V and J genes are TRBV7-9 and TRBJ2-7; D possibly corresponds to TRBD2 (6 bases). There are 13 residues in the CDR3. Germline V gene sequence: CDR1 SEHNR, CDR2 FQNEAQ (reference sequence). Deletions cut 4 bases from V and 1 base from J, with 8 bases between. The CDR3 loop is CASSSRGSYEQYF. The DNA of the CDR3 is TGTGCCAGCAGCTCCCGGGGGTCCTACGAGCAGTACTTC.

The chain combines TRBV18 with TRBJ2-3, with a weak D call TRBD1 (5 bases). The CDR3 totals 13 residues. CDR1 KGHSH and CDR2 LQKENI come from the germline V gene. Trimming cost V 1 base and J 4 bases, with 6 bases left between them. The CDR3 loop is CASSPQGADTQYF. The CDR3 bases are TGTGCCAGCTCACCACAAGGGGCAGATACGCAGTATTTT.

The chain employs TRBV7-2 and TRBJ2-3; 7 positions agree with TRBD2. The germline gives CDR1 SGHTA, CDR2 FQGNSA. The junction had 4 bases not matched to a gene; V was cut back by 0 bases and J by 4 bases. This CDR3 spans 15 amino acids. CDR3 coding DNA: TGTGCCAGCAGCTTAGCAGGGCGGGGGTCAGATACGCAGTATTTT. This sequence encodes CASSLAGRGSDTQYF.

This chain uses TRBV30 with TRBJ2-1, with unresolved D. This CDR3 is 12 amino acids long. Germline values: CDR1 GTSNPN, CDR2 SVGIG (reference sequence). V was cut by 3 bases and J by 4 bases, with 7 bases left in between. In DNA, the CDR3 is TGTGCCTGGAGAGCTGGTTACAATGAGCAGTTCTTC. Protein: CAWRAGYNEQFF.

The rearrangement joins TRBV30 to TRBJ1-5, with TRBD1 identical over 9 bases. Trimming cost V 1 base and J 1 base; bases outside gene matches: 2. From germline, CDR1 is GTSNPN and CDR2 SVGIG (reference sequence). This CDR3 has 15 residues. The CDR3 here is CAWSGDRASNQPQHF. The CDR3 coding sequence is TGTGCCTGGAGTGGGGACAGGGCCAGCAATCAGCCCCAGCATTTT.

The V call is TRBV7-8, the J call TRBJ1-2; D gene uncertain. The CDR3 has 15 amino acids. The germline gives CDR1 SGHVS, CDR2 FQNEAQ. V was trimmed by 4 bases and J by 8 bases, leaving 20 bases between them. The CDR3 protein is CASSSPKGLLAGYTF. The DNA for the CDR3 is TGTGCCAGCAGCTCTCCGAAAGGACTGTTAGCAGGCTACACCTTC.

The chain uses TRBV5-4 and TRBJ2-3; 8 bases fit TRBD2. This CDR3 is 13 amino acids long. V trimming: 7 bases; J trimming: 2 bases; junction bases outside the gene matches: 3. Germline V lookup: CDR1 SGHNT, CDR2 YYREEE (reference sequence). The CDR3 sequence is CASQAGDTDTQYF. The CDR3 DNA is TGTGCCAGCCAAGCGGGAGACACAGATACGCAGTATTTT.

The V call is TRBV5-6, the J call TRBJ1-5; TRBD1 aligns across 8 bases. CDR3 length equals 15 residues. With 1 base clipped from V and 6 bases from J, the junction kept 6 bases outside the gene matches. Germline CDR1 reads SGHDT; CDR2 reads YYEEEE. The CDR3 DNA follows: TGTGCCAGCAGCTTGCGACAGGGGAGGGGTCAGCCCCAGCATTTT. Its protein is CASSLRQGRGQPQHF.

This clone occurred once. The chain's CDR3 is CASSSRQGIGGYTF. The CDR3 DNA is TGTGCCAGTAGTTCGCGTCAGGGAATAGGAGGCTACACCTTC. The chain joins TRBV19 to TRBJ1-2; D may be TRBD1 (5 bases). V lost 5 bases, J lost 8 bases, and 18 bases lay in between. Germline lookup yields CDR1 LNHDA and CDR2 SQIVND (reference sequence). The CDR3 spans 14 residues.

Remarks on this clone: Other DNA sequences in the sample encode the same CDR3. The gene calls are TRBV7-2 and TRBJ2-5; 8 bases are shared with TRBD1. Trimming cost V 5 bases and J 5 bases; bases outside gene matches: 7. Germline CDR1 is SGHTA and CDR2 is FQGNSA. The CDR3 runs 14 residues. CDR3 DNA sequence: TGTGCCAGCAGCCCCAGGACAGGGTGGGAGACCCAGTACTTC. Its translation is CASSPRTGWETQYF.

The chain carries TRBV19 and TRBJ1-1, with D perhaps matching TRBD1 (5 bases). This CDR3 comprises 16 residues. Trimming cost V 7 bases and J 1 base, with 19 bases left between them. Germline-derived CDR1 and CDR2 are LNHDA and SQIVND (reference sequence). The CDR3 here is CASTSGMGRRNTEAFF. CDR3 bases: TGTGCCAGTACCAGCGGGATGGGACGGAGGAACACTGAAGCTTTCTTT.

This chain connects TRBV6-6 to TRBJ1-5, with D unclear. V lost 2 bases to trimming and J lost 7 bases, with 9 bases between them. Looked up from germline, CDR1 is MNHNY and CDR2 is SVGAGI (reference sequence). CDR3 length equals 13 residues. For the CDR3, the DNA is TGTGCCAGCAGTTACGATGCCCGGCAGCCCCAGCATTTT. It encodes CASSYDARQPQHF.

V is TRBV30 and J is TRBJ2-5, with D perhaps matching TRBD2 (7 bases). The CDR3 is made up of 14 amino acids. Trimming took 5 bases from V and 7 from J, leaving 20 bases between them. Germline CDR1 and CDR2: GTSNPN and SVGIG (reference sequence). The CDR3 nucleotides are TGTGCCTGGGAGGGGGGGAGGACCGCGGGGACCCAGTACTTC. This encodes CAWEGGRTAGTQYF.